This T cell receptor beta chain was recorded in a study of response to subunit inactivated influenza vaccine. Overall study findings and caveats: Authors proposed each seasonal influenza vaccination draws in few new T cells.

A few counts support this clonotype. The antigen is unknown. TCRdb reprocessed the RT-PCR reads via MiXCR and lists one record per CDR3 protein. The sample gives over 650,000 distinct CDR3 sequences, about 18% of which show up once; 11% is in the top ten. There are 14 residues in the CDR3. V lost 5 bases and J 10 bases, leaving 15 bases between the germline ends. This chain connects TRBV12-3 or TRBV12-4 to TRBJ1-6, with D uncertain. This receptor was identified in a man aged 50 or older who received an inactivated influenza vaccine. Source: PBMCs from blood, taken around 5 days after vaccination. The CDR3 nucleotides are TGTGCCAGCAGTCCTCGCGGCATGAGGTCACCCCTCCACTTT. It is translated as CASSPRGMRSPLHF.